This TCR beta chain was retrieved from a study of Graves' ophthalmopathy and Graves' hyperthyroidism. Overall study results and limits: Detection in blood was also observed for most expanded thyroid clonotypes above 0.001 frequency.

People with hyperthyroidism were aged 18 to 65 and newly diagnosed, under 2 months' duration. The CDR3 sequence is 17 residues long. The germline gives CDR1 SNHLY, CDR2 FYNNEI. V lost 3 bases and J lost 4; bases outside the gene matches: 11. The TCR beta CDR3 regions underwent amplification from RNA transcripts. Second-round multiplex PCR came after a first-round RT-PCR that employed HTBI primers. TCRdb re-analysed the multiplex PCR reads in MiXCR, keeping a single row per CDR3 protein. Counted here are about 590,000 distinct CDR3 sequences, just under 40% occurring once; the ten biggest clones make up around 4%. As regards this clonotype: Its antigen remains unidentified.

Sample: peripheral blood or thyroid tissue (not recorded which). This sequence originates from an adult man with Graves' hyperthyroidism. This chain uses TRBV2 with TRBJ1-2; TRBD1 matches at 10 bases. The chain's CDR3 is CASSEGGSGTGVYGYTF. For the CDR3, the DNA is TGTGCCAGCAGTGAGGGAGGGTCCGGGACAGGGGTCTATGGCTACACCTTC.